This TCR beta chain was found in a study of blood T cell repertoires in COVID-19. This clone was counted once. Some clones are missing from TCRdb's copy, which holds only in-frame ones; the method was immunoSEQ multiplex PCR. The table records about 210,000 clones, around four fifths of them present only once. This clonotype originated in a woman aged 50 to 60 with acute or convalescent COVID-19. The material sequenced was peripheral blood.

The CDR3 nucleotides read TGTGCCAGTAGCTCCCGACAGGGGAGGGACTATGGCTACACCTTC. This encodes CASSSRQGRDYGYTF. The rearrangement links TRBV19 to TRBJ1-2; 8 nucleotides agree with TRBD1. CDR1 is LNHDA, CDR2 SQIVND, per germline (reference sequence). The ends lost 6 bases at V and 3 bases at J; junction bases unmatched: 9. This CDR3 is 15 amino acids long.